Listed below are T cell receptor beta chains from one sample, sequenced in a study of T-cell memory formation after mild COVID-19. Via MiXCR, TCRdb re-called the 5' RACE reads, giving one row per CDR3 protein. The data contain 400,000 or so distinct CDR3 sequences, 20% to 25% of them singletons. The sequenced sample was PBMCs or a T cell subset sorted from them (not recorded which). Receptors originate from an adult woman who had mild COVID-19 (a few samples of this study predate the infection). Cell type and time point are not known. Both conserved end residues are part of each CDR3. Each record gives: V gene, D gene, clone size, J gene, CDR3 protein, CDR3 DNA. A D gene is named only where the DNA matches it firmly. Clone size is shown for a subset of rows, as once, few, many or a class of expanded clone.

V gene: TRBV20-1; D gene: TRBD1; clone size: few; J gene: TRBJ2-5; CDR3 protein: CSARKGTGSETQYF; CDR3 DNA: TGCAGTGCTAGGAAGGGGACAGGGTCAGAGACCCAGTACTTC
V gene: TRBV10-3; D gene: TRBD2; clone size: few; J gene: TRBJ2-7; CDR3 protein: CAISESFGRAYEQYF; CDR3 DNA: TGTGCCATCAGTGAGTCTTTCGGGAGGGCCTACGAGCAGTACTTC
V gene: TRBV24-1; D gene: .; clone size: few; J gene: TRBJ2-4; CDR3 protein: CATSGGELAKNIQYF; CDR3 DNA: TGTGCCACCAGCGGAGGGGAGTTAGCCAAAAACATTCAGTACTTC
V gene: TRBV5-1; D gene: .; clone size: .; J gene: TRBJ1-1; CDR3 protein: CASSAGDGGREMNTEAFF; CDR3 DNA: TGCGCCAGCAGCGCCGGGGACGGCGGACGGGAAATGAACACTGAAGCTTTCTTT
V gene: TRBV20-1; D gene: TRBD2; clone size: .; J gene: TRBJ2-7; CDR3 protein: CSARVQRENEQYF; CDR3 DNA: TGCAGTGCTAGAGTTCAGCGGGAGAACGAGCAGTACTTC
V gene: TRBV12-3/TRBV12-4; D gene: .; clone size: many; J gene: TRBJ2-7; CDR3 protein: CASSSQEGGVREQYF; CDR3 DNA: TGTGCCAGCAGTTCCCAGGAGGGGGGCGTGAGGGAGCAGTACTTC
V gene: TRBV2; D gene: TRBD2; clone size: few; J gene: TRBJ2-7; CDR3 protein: CASRISGSITYEQYF; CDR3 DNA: TGTGCCAGCAGGATCAGCGGGAGCATAACCTACGAGCAGTACTTC
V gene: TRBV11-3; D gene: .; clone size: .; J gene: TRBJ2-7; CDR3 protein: CASSLVMGAGYEQYF; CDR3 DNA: TGTGCCAGCAGCTTAGTAATGGGCGCAGGCTACGAGCAGTACTTC
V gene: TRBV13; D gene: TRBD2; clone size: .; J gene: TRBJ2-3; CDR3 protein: CASSLPSAGNTDTQYF; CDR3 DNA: TGTGCCAGCAGCTTGCCGTCAGCGGGGAACACAGATACGCAGTATTTT
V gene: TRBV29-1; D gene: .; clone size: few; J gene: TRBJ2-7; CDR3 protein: CSVVSAAYEQYF; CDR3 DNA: TGCAGCGTTGTTAGCGCCGCCTACGAGCAGTACTTC
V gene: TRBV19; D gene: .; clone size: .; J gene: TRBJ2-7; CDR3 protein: CASSLGVGALYEQYF; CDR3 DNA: TGTGCCAGTAGCCTAGGGGTAGGGGCTCTCTACGAGCAGTACTTC
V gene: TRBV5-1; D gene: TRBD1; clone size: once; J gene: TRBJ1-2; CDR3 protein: CASSLGQGLIYGYTF; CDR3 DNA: TGCGCCAGCAGCTTAGGACAGGGGTTGATCTATGGCTACACCTTC
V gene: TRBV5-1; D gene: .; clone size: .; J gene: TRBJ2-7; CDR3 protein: CASSGWEGAGGEQYF; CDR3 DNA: TGCGCCAGCAGCGGTTGGGAGGGGGCAGGCGGCGAGCAGTACTTC
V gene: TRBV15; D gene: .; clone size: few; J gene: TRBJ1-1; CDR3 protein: CATSRTENRAGNTEAFF; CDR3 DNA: TGTGCCACCAGCAGAACGGAGAACAGGGCCGGGAACACTGAAGCTTTCTTT
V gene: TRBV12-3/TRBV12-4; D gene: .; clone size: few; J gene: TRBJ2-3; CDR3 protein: CASSRDVRTQYF; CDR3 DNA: TGTGCCAGCAGCCGGGACGTCAGAACGCAGTATTTT
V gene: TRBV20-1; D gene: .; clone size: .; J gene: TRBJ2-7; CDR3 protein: CSAPRGGRYEQYF; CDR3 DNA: TGCAGTGCTCCCAGGGGAGGAAGATACGAGCAGTACTTC
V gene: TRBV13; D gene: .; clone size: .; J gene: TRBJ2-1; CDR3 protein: CASSNYGEQFF; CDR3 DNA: TGTGCCAGCAGCAACTACGGAGAGCAGTTCTTC
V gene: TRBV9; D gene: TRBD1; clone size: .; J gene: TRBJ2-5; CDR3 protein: CASSDSTGTDLQETQYF; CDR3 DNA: TGTGCCAGCAGCGACTCAACCGGGACAGACCTACAAGAGACCCAGTACTTC
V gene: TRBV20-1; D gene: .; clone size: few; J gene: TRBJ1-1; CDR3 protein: CSARVSAGVTEAFF; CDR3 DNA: TGCAGTGCTAGGGTCTCGGCGGGGGTTACTGAAGCTTTCTTT
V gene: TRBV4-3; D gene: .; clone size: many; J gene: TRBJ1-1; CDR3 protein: CASSQGLVGGNTEAFF; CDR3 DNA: TGCGCCAGCAGCCAAGGGTTGGTGGGAGGGAACACTGAAGCTTTCTTT
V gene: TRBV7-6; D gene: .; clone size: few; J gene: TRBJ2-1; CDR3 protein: CASSSKASPKDEQFF; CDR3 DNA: TGTGCCAGCAGCTCGAAGGCTTCCCCCAAGGATGAGCAGTTCTTC
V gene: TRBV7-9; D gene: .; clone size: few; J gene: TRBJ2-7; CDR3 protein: CASSLESQGEQYF; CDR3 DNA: TGTGCCAGCAGCTTAGAGTCCCAGGGGGAGCAGTACTTC
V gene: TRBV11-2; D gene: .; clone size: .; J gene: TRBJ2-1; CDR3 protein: CASSLGAGGNEQFF; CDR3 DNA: TGTGCCAGCAGCTTGGGAGCGGGCGGTAATGAGCAGTTCTTC
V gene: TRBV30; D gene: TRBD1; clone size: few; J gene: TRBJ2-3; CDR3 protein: CAWSPPTGIEYF; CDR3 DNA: TGTGCCTGGAGCCCTCCGACAGGGATCGAGTATTTT
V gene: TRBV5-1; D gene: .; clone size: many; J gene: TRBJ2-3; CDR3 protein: CASSLPRDNPVISTDTQYF; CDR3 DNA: TGCGCCAGCAGCTTGCCGCGGGACAATCCCGTTATTAGCACAGATACGCAGTATTTT
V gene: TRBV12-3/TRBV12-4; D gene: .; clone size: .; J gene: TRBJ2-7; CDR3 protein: CASSPTVYEQYF; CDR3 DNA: TGTGCCAGCAGTCCGACAGTCTACGAGCAGTACTTC
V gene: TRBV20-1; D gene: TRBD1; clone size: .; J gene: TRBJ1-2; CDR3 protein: CSARDPDRGDGYTF; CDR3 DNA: TGCAGTGCTAGAGACCCTGACAGGGGAGACGGCTACACCTTC
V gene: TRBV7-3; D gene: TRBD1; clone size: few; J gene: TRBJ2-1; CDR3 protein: CASSTGQGAYNEQFF; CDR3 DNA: TGTGCCAGCAGCACCGGACAGGGGGCGTACAATGAGCAGTTCTTC
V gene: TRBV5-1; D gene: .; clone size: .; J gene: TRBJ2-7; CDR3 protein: CASSEGTSPYEQYF; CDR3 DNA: TGCGCCAGCAGCGAAGGGACAAGCCCCTACGAGCAGTACTTC
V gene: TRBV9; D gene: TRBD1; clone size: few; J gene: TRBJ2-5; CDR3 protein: CASSMRTGGVRETQYF; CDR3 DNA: TGTGCCAGCAGCATGCGGACAGGGGGCGTTCGAGAGACCCAGTACTTC
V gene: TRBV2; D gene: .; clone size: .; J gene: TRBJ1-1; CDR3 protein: CASSEAQLRGTEAFF; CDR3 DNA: TGTGCCAGCAGTGAAGCGCAGCTTCGGGGCACTGAAGCTTTCTTT
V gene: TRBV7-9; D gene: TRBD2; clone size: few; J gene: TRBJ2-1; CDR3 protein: CASSLALAGVRNEQFF; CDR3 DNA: TGTGCCAGCAGCTTAGCCCTAGCGGGAGTACGGAATGAGCAGTTCTTC
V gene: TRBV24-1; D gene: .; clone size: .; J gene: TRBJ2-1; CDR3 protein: CATRDYNEQFF; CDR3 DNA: TGTGCCACCAGGGACTACAATGAGCAGTTCTTC
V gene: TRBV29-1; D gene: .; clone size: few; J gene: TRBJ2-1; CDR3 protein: CSVYTRDDNNEQFF; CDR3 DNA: TGCAGCGTGTATACCCGGGACGACAACAATGAGCAGTTCTTC
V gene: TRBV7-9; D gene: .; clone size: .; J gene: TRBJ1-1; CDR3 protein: CASSLGREWGENTEAFF; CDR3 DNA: TGTGCCAGCAGCTTAGGGCGGGAGTGGGGAGAAAACACTGAAGCTTTCTTT
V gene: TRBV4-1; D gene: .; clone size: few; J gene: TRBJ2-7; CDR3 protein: CASSQVYQGAEQYF; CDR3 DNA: TGCGCCAGCAGCCAGGTCTATCAAGGGGCCGAGCAGTACTTC
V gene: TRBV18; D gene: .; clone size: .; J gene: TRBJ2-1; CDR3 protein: CASSPQSLVNSNEQFF; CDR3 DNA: TGTGCCAGCTCACCACAGTCGTTGGTTAACTCGAATGAGCAGTTCTTC
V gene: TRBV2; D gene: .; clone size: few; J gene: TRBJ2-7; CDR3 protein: CASTPGRGLYEQYF; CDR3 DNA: TGTGCCAGCACCCCCGGGAGGGGGCTCTACGAGCAGTACTTC
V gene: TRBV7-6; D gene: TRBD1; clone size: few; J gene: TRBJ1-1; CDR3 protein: CASSGGQLNTEAFF; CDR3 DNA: TGTGCCAGCAGCGGGGGACAGCTGAACACTGAAGCTTTCTTT
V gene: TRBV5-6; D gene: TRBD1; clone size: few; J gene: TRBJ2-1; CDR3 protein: CASNPGGQGTYNEQFF; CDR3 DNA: TGTGCCAGCAACCCTGGAGGACAGGGGACCTACAATGAGCAGTTCTTC
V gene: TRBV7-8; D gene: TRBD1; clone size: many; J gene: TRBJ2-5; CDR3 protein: CASSSRTGVGETQYF; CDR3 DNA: TGTGCCAGCAGCTCTAGGACAGGGGTTGGAGAGACCCAGTACTTC
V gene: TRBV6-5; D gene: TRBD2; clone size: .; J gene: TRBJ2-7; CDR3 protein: CASSYSSSGIGYEQYF; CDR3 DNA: TGTGCCAGCAGTTACTCGAGTAGCGGGATAGGTTACGAGCAGTACTTC
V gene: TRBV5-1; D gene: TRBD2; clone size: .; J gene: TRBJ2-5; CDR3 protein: CASSLEGLSAETQYF; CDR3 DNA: TGCGCCAGCAGCTTGGAGGGACTAAGTGCGGAGACCCAGTACTTC
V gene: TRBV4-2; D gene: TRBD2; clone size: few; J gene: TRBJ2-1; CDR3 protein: CASSQDRREGYNEQFF; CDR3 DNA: TGTGCCAGCAGCCAAGACCGGCGGGAGGGCTACAATGAGCAGTTCTTC
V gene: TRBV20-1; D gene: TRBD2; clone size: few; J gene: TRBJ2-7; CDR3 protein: CSASGVAGAYEQYF; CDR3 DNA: TGCAGTGCTAGCGGGGTAGCGGGAGCCTACGAGCAGTACTTC
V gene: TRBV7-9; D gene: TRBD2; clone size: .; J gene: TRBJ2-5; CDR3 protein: CASSPGTSGSQETQYF; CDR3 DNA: TGTGCCAGCAGCCCGGGGACTAGCGGGAGCCAAGAGACCCAGTACTTC
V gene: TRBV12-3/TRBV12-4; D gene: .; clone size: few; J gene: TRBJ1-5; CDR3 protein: CASTRGRGNQPQHF; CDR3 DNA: TGTGCCAGCACCAGAGGGAGGGGAAATCAGCCCCAGCATTTT
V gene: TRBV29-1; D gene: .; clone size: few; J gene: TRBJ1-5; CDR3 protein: CSVRTENNQPQHF; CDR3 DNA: TGCAGCGTGAGGACAGAAAACAATCAGCCCCAGCATTTT
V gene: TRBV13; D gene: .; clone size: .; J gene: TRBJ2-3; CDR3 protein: CASSHAPDTQYF; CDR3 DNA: TGTGCCAGCAGCCACGCCCCAGATACGCAGTATTTT
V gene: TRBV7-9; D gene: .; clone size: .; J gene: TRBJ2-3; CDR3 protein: CASSPRDPTDTQYF; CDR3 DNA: TGTGCCAGCAGCCCGAGGGACCCTACAGATACGCAGTATTTT
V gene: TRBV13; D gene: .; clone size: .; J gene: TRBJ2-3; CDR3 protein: CASSSTGSGRSTDTQYF; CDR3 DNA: TGTGCCAGCAGCTCCACGGGTTCAGGGAGAAGCACAGATACGCAGTATTTT
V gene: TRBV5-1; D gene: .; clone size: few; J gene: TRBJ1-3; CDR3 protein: CASSLDRPGNTIYF; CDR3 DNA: TGCGCCAGCAGCTTGGACAGACCTGGAAACACCATATATTTT
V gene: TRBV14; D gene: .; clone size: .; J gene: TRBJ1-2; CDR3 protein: CASSPLGYYGYTF; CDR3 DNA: TGTGCCAGCAGCCCGCTAGGGTACTATGGCTACACCTTC
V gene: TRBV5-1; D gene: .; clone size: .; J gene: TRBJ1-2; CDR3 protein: CASSPRGGAEGYTF; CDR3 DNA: TGCGCCAGCAGCCCACGGGGGGGGGCTGAAGGCTACACCTTC
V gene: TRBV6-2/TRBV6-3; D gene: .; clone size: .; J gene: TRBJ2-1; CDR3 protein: CASSYGSGEYNEQFF; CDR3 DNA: TGTGCCAGCAGTTACGGTAGCGGCGAGTACAATGAGCAGTTCTTC
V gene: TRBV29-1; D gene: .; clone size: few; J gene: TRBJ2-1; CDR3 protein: CSVGGTYNEQFF; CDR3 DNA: TGCAGCGTTGGGGGGACCTACAATGAGCAGTTCTTC
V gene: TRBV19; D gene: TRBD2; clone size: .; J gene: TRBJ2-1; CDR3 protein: CASRSGGRGYNEQFF; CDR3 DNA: TGTGCCAGTAGGTCTGGCGGGAGGGGTTACAATGAGCAGTTCTTC
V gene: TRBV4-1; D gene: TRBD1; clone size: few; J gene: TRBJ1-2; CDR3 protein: CASSQESTGGRGGYTF; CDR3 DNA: TGCGCCAGCAGCCAAGAATCGACAGGGGGCAGGGGTGGCTACACCTTC
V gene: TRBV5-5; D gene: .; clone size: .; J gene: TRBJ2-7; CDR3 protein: CASSLGPGPPYYEQYF; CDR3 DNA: TGTGCCAGCAGCTTGGGGCCGGGCCCCCCTTACTACGAGCAGTACTTC
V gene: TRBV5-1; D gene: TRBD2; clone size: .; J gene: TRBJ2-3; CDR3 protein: CASSLVQLAGIPTDTQYF; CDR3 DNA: TGCGCCAGCAGCTTGGTGCAACTAGCGGGGATACCCACAGATACGCAGTATTTT